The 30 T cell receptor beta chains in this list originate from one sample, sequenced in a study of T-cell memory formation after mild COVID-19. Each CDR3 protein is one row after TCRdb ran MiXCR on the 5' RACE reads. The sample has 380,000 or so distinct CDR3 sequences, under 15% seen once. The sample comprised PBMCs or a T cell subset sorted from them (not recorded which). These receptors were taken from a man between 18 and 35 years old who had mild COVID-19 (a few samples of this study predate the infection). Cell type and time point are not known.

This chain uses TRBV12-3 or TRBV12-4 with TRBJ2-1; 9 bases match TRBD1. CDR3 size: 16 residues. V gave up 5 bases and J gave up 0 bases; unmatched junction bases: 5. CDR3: CASSGTGTSSYNEQFF. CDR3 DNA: TGTGCCAGCAGTGGGACAGGGACGAGCTCCTACAATGAGCAGTTCTTC.

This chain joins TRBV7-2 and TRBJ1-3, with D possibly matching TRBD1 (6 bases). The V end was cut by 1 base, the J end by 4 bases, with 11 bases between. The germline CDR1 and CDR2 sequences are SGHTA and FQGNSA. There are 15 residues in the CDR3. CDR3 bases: TGTGCCAGCAGCTTAGTAAAGGGGGAAGGAAACACCATATATTTT. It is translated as CASSLVKGEGNTIYF.

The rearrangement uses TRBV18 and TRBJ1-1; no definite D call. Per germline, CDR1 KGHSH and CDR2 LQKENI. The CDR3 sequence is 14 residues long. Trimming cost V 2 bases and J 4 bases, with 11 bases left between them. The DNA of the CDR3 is TGTGCCAGCTCACCAGGGAGGGAAAGCACTGAAGCTTTCTTT. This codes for CASSPGRESTEAFF.

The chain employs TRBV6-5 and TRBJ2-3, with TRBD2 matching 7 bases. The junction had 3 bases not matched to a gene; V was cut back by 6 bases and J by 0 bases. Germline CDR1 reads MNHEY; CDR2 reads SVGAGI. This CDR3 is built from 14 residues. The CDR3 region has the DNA TGTGCCAGCAGACGGACTAGAAGCACAGATACGCAGTATTTT. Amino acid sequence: CASRRTRSTDTQYF.

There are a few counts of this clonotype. CDR3 protein: CASSGQTYEQYF. The CDR3 DNA reads as TGTGCCAGCAGCGGGCAGACCTACGAGCAGTACTTC. The gene calls are TRBV3-1 and TRBJ2-7, with D hard to call. This CDR3 has 12 amino acids. V was pared by 5 bases and J by 2 bases, with 7 bases between. CDR1 is LGHDT and CDR2 is YNNKEL in the germline V gene (reference sequence).

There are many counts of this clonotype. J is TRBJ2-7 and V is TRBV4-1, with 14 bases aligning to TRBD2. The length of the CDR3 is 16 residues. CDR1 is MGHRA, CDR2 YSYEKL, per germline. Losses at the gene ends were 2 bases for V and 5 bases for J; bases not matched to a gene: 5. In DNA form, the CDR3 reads TGCGCCAGCAGCCAAATAGGGACTAGCGGGGGCAACGAGCAGTACGTC. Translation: CASSQIGTSGGNEQYV.

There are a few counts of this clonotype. CDR3 sequence: CASSLVQSRDGGNTIYF. The CDR3 bases are TGTGCCAGCAGCTTAGTTCAGAGCAGGGACGGTGGAAACACCATATATTTT. This chain joins TRBV7-8 and TRBJ1-3; perhaps TRBD1 as D (5 bases). Germline V gene data show CDR1 as SGHVS and CDR2 as FQNEAQ. The CDR3 consists of 17 residues. Trimming took 1 base from V and 3 from J, leaving 16 bases between them.

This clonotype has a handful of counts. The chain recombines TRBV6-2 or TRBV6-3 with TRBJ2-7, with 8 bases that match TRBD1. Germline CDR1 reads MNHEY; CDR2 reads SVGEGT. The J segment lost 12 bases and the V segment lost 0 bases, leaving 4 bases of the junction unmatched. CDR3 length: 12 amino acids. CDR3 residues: CASSYSGDRPYF. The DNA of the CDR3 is TGTGCCAGCAGTTACTCAGGGGACAGGCCGTACTTC.

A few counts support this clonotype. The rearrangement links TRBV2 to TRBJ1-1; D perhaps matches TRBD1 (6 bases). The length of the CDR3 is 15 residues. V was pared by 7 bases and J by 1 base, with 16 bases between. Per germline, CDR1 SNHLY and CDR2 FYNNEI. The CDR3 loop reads CASKKDSSSNTEAFF. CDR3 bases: TGTGCCAGCAAGAAGGACAGCTCATCGAACACTGAAGCTTTCTTT. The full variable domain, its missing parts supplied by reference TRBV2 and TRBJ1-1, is EPEVTQTPSHQVTQMGQEVILRCVPISNHLYFYWYRQILGQKVEFLVSFYNNEISEKSEIFDDQFSVERPDGSNFTLKIRSTKLEDSAMYFCASKKDSSSNTEAFFGQGTRLTVV.

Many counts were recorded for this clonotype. CDR3 residues: CASSLIRSYTHATEAFF. The CDR3 DNA sequence: TGCGCCAGCAGCTTGATAAGGTCTTATACCCACGCCACTGAAGCTTTCTTT. J is TRBJ1-1 and V is TRBV5-1; D gene uncertain. In germline, CDR1 is SGHRS, CDR2 YFSETQ. The CDR3 contains 17 residues. V was trimmed by 1 base and J by 4 bases, leaving 20 bases between them.

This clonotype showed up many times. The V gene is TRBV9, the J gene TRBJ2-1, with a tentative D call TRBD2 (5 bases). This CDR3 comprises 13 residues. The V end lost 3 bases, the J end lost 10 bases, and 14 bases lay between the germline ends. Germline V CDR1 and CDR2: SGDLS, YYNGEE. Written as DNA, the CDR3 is TGTGCCAGCAGCGGCCCCCGGGATCACGAGCAGTTCTTC. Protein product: CASSGPRDHEQFF.

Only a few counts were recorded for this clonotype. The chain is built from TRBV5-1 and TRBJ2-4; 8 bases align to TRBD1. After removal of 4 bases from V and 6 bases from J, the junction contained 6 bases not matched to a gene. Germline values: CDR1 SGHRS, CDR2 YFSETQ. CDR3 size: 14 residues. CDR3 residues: CASSPSDRANIQYF. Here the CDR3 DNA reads TGCGCCAGCAGCCCCTCGGACAGGGCAAACATTCAGTACTTC.

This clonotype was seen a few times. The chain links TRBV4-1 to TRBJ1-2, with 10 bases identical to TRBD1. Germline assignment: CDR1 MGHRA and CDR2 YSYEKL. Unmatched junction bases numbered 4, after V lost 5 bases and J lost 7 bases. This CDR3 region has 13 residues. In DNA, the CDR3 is TGCGCCAGCAGCACACGGACAGGGGGTGGCTACACCTTC. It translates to CASSTRTGGGYTF.

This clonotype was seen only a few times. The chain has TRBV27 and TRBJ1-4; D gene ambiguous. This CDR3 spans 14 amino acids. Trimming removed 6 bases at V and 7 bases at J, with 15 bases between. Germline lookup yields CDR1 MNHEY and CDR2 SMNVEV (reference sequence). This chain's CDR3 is CASSPETGSEKLFF. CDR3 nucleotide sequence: TGTGCCAGCAGCCCGGAAACGGGAAGTGAAAAACTGTTTTTT. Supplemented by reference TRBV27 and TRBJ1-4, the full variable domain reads EAQVTQNPRYLITVTGKKLTVTCSQNMNHEYMSWYRQDPGLGLRQIYYSMNVEVTDKGDVPEGYKVSRKEKRNFPLILESPSPNQTSLYFCASSPETGSEKLFFGSGTQLSVL.

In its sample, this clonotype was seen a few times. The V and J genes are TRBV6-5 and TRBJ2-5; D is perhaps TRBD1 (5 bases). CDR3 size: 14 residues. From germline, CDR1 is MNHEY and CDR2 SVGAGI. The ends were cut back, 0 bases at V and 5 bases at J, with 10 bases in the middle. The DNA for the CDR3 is TGTGCCAGCAGTTACTCGAAGGCAGGGGAGACCCAGTACTTC. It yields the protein CASSYSKAGETQYF.

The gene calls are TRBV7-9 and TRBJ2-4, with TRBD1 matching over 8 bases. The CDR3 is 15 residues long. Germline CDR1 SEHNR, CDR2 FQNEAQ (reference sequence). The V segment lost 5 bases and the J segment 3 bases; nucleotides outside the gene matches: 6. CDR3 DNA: TGTGCCAGCAGCGCCGCGGGACAGGACAAAAACATTCAGTACTTC. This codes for CASSAAGQDKNIQYF. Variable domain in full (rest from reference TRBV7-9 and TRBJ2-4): DTGVSQNPRHKITKRGQNVTFRCDPISEHNRLYWYRQTLGQGPEFLTYFQNEAQLEKSRLLSDRFSAERPKGSFSTLEIQRTEQGDSAMYLCASSAAGQDKNIQYFGAGTRLSVL.

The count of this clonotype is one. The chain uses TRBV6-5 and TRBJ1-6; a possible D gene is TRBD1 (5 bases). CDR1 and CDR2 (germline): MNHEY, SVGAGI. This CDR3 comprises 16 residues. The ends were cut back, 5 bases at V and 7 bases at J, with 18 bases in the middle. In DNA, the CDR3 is TGTGCCAGCAGTACCCTGTGGGGGGTGATCAATTCACCCCTCCACTTT. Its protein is CASSTLWGVINSPLHF.

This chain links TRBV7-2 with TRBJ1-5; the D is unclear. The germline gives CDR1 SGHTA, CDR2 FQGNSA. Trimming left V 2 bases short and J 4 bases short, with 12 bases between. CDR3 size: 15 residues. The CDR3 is CASSLKSRGNQPQHF. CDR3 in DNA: TGTGCCAGCAGCTTAAAGTCCCGGGGAAATCAGCCCCAGCATTTT.

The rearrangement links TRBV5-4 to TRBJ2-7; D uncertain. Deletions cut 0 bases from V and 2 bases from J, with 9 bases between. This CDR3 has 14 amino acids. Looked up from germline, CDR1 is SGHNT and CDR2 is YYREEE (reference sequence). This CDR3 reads CASSLAAGPYEQYF. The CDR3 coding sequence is TGTGCCAGCAGCTTGGCCGCCGGGCCCTACGAGCAGTACTTC.

The CDR3 DNA reads TGTGCCAGCAGTGAAGGACAGGGTCCCATGAACACTGAAGCTTTCTTT. Its translation: CASSEGQGPMNTEAFF. The chain uses TRBV6-1 and TRBJ1-1; 7 bases agree with TRBD1. The junction had 5 bases not matched to a gene; V was cut back by 1 base and J by 0 bases. Germline values: CDR1 MNHNS, CDR2 SASEGT. The CDR3 spans 16 residues.

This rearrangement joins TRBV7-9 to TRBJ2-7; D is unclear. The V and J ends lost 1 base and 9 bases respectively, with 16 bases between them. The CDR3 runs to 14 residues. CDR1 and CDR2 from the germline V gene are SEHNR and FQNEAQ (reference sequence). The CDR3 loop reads CASSLVSVDERQYF. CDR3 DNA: TGTGCCAGCAGCTTAGTGTCCGTGGACGAGAGGCAGTACTTC.

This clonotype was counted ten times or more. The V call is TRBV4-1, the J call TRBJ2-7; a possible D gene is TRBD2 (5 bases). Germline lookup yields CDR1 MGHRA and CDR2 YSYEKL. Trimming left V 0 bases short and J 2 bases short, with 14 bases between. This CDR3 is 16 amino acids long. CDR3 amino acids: CASSQEAAVSTYEQYV. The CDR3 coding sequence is TGCGCCAGCAGCCAAGAGGCAGCGGTATCAACCTACGAGCAGTACGTC.

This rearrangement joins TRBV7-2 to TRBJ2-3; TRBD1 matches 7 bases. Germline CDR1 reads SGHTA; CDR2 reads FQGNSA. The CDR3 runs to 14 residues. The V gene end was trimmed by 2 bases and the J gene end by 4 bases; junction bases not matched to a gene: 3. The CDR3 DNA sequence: TGTGCCAGCAGCTTATTAGGGGGCCCAGATACGCAGTATTTT. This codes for CASSLLGGPDTQYF.

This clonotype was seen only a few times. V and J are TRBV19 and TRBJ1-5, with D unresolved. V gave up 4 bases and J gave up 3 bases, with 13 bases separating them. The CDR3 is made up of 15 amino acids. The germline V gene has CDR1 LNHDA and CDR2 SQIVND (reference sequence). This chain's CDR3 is CASSKFGSFNQPQHF. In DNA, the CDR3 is TGTGCCAGTAGTAAGTTCGGCAGTTTCAATCAGCCCCAGCATTTT.

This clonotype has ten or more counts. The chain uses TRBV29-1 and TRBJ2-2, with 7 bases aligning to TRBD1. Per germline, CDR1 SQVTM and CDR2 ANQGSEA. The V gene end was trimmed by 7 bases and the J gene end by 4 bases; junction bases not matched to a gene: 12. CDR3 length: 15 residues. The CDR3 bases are TGCAGCGCCAGGGGGACACAGGCGATCACCGGGGAGCTGTTTTTT. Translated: CSARGTQAITGELFF.

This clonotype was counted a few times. CDR3 loop: CASRRDRGGTGELFF. The CDR3 DNA sequence: TGTGCCAGCAGACGGGACAGGGGAGGTACCGGGGAGCTGTTTTTT. The chain uses TRBV7-3 and TRBJ2-2; 10 positions match TRBD1. Germline CDR1 is SGHTA and CDR2 is FQGTGA. Germline trimming cut 6 bases from V and 5 bases from J; bases unmatched to any gene: 6. This CDR3 contains 15 residues.

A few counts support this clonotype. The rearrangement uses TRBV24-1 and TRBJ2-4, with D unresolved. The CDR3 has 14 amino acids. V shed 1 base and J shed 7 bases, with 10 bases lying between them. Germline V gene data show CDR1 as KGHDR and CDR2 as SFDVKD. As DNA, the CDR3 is TGTGCCACCAGTGATTTTTGGCTCGCCAACATTCAGTACTTC. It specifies CATSDFWLANIQYF.

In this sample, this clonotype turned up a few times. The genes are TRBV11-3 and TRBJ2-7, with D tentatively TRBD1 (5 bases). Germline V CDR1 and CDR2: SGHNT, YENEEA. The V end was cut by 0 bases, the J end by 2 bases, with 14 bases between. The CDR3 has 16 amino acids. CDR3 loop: CASSLDRTPVPYEQYV. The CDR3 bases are TGTGCCAGCAGCTTAGATCGGACACCCGTTCCCTACGAGCAGTACGTC.

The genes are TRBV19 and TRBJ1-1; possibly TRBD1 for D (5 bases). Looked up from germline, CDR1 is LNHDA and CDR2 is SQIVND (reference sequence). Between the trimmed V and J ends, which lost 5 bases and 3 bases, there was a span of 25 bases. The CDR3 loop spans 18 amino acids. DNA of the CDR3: TGTGCCAGTAGTCAGTCTGCCGGACCGACGTTGGGGGACACTGAAGCTTTCTTT. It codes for CASSQSAGPTLGDTEAFF.

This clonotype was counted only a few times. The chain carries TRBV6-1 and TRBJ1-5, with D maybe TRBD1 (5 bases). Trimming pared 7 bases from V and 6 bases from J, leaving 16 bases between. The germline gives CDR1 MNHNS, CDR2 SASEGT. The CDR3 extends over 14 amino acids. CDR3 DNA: TGTGCCAGCAATGCGCGGGGGGGTTTTCAGCCCCAGCATTTT. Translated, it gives CASNARGGFQPQHF.